The 10 T cell receptor beta chains listed next were all sequenced from one sample in a study of blood T cell repertoires in COVID-19. Sequencing used immunoSEQ multiplex PCR; TCRdb keeps in-frame clones, though not all of them. The sample yields some 130,000 clones, about 80% seen once. Sequenced material: peripheral blood. The receptors stem from a woman aged 80 or over with acute or convalescent COVID-19.

J is TRBJ1-2 and V is TRBV7-9; 7 bases map to TRBD1. The germline V gene has CDR1 SEHNR and CDR2 FQNEAQ (reference sequence). V shed 5 bases and J 3 bases; nucleotides not matched to a gene: 6. The CDR3 sequence is 14 residues long. This CDR3 reads CASSLTGTDYGYTF. CDR3 nucleotides: TGTGCCAGCAGCCTGACAGGGACAGACTATGGCTACACCTTC.

This clone has a single count. CDR3 amino acids: CASSRPGGLNEKLFF. DNA of the CDR3: TGTGCCAGCAGCCGTCCAGGGGGCCTAAATGAAAAACTGTTTTTT. The chain links TRBV28 to TRBJ1-4; 8 bases agree with TRBD1. Germline loops: CDR1 MDHEN, CDR2 SYDVKM. Trimming cost V 6 bases and J 5 bases; bases outside gene matches: 8. The CDR3 is 15 residues long.

The V and J genes are TRBV5-8 and TRBJ1-1; TRBD1 matches 7 bases. Germline assignment: CDR1 SGHTS and CDR2 YDEGEE. The ends lost 5 bases at V and 5 bases at J; junction bases unmatched: 3. This CDR3 has 12 residues. CDR3 in amino acids: CASSRDRTEAFF. CDR3 DNA sequence: TGTGCCAGCAGTAGGGACAGAACTGAAGCTTTCTTT.

This sequence joins TRBV5-1 and TRBJ2-7; 7 bases map to TRBD1. V lost 0 bases and J lost 5; bases outside the gene matches: 8. In germline, CDR1 is SGHRS, CDR2 YFSETQ. The CDR3 contains 15 residues. The DNA of the CDR3 is TGCGCCAGCAGCTTGGCCGGGACAGCGGTTGACGAGCAGTACTTC. Translating gives CASSLAGTAVDEQYF.

The J gene is TRBJ2-7, the V gene TRBV12-3 or TRBV12-4; 7 bases agree with TRBD1. With 6 bases clipped from V and 4 bases from J, the junction kept 6 bases outside the gene matches. CDR3 length: 13 residues. The CDR3 loop is CASRAGTDYEQYF. CDR3 nucleotide sequence: TGTGCCAGCAGAGCCGGGACAGATTACGAGCAGTACTTC.

V is TRBV7-2 and J is TRBJ1-5; a possible D gene is TRBD1 (6 bases). The V end lost 5 bases, the J end lost 7 bases, and 15 bases lay between the germline ends. This CDR3 has 14 amino acids. In germline, CDR1 is SGHTA, CDR2 FQGNSA. The CDR3, as DNA: TGTGCCAGCAGCATCCGGGACACGGCCCAGCCCCAGCATTTT. Encoded protein: CASSIRDTAQPQHF.

The genes are TRBV20-1 and TRBJ2-2, with TRBD1 identical over 7 bases. Looked up from germline, CDR1 is DFQATT and CDR2 is SNEGSKA (reference sequence). The V segment lost 3 bases and the J segment 1 base; nucleotides outside the gene matches: 2. The CDR3 contains 14 residues. CDR3 loop: CSASRTGNTGELFF. The CDR3 DNA reads as TGCAGTGCTAGTCGGACAGGGAACACCGGGGAGCTGTTTTTT.

The chain recombines TRBV2 with TRBJ1-1, with 9 bases matching TRBD1. J gave up 2 bases and V 6 bases, and 4 bases lay outside the gene matches. Per germline, CDR1 SNHLY and CDR2 FYNNEI. The CDR3 totals 14 residues. The CDR3 reads CASSRTGDNTEAFF. CDR3 coding DNA: TGTGCCAGCAGCCGGACAGGGGATAACACTGAAGCTTTCTTT.

This clone is a singleton in its sample. The chain links TRBV7-3 to TRBJ1-1; D is uncertain. In germline, CDR1 is SGHTA, CDR2 FQGTGA. V was shortened by 3 bases and J by 1 base, with 12 bases between the two germline ends. The length of the CDR3 is 15 residues. Written as DNA, the CDR3 is TGTGCCAGCAGCTTTACCCGGGTCGAGAACACTGAAGCTTTCTTT. This codes for CASSFTRVENTEAFF.

The gene calls are TRBV9 and TRBJ2-7; maybe TRBD2 (5 bases). The V gene lost 0 bases and the J gene lost 6 bases, with 16 bases spanning the gap. Germline CDR1 is SGDLS and CDR2 is YYNGEE. The CDR3 is made up of 15 amino acids. As DNA, the CDR3 is TGTGCCAGCAGCGTAGGTCCCCTCAGCGGCGCCGAGCAGTACTTC. Its protein product is CASSVGPLSGAEQYF.